Reported below is one T cell receptor (beta chain). V dropped 5 bases and J dropped 4 bases, with 14 bases sitting between them. The CDR3 consists of 15 residues. Germline CDR1 and CDR2: KGHSH and LQKENI. The PCR employed 60 Vbeta primers together with 13 Jbeta primers. Clones were read by immunoSEQ multiplex PCR, and TCRdb kept only the in-frame ones, dropping some. Among 220,000 or so clones listed, approximately 78% were seen once. This entry belongs to a study of cytomegalovirus exposure and HLA in healthy donors. The sequencing sample was made of PBMCs. The clonotype was recovered from a male donor in good health and CMV-seronegative. The gene calls are TRBV18 and TRBJ2-2; the D gene is possibly TRBD2 (6 bases). Written as DNA, the CDR3 is TGTGCCAGCTCAGCTGGGCGGAGGGCCACCGGGGAGCTGTTTTTT. It yields the protein CASSAGRRATGELFF.